This TCR beta chain appears in the sequencing data of a study of identical twins. This clonotype was picked up a small number of times. Its target is not known. The cDNA had a unique molecular identifier and a template-switch universal primer site. TCRdb re-called the 5' RACE reads through MiXCR, storing one row per CDR3 protein. This sample has 1.5 million to 2 million distinct CDR3 sequences, with about 32% found just once. Study observations and caveats: Whereas memory repertoires showed no such difference, abundant cord blood beta clonotypes carried fewer insertions. Among beta out-of-frame sequences, excess sharing between twins appeared weaker.

CDR1 MNHNS and CDR2 SASEGT come from the germline V gene. This CDR3 spans 12 amino acids. J was trimmed by 9 bases and V by 10 bases; bases with no gene match: 3. The sample was cord blood. The origin of this receptor is a newborn girl in good health. The chain recombines TRBV6-1 with TRBJ2-7, with 16 bases identical to TRBD2. The DNA of the CDR3 is TGTGCCACGGGACTAGCGGGAGGGCCGCAGTACTTC. Its translation: CATGLAGGPQYF.